This T cell receptor (beta chain) was documented in a study of cytomegalovirus exposure and HLA in healthy donors. PCR involved 60 Vbeta and 13 Jbeta primers. Original methodology: Around 10 million shared chains were among around 80 million unique TCR beta chains counted in a later analysis. The data were produced by immunoSEQ multiplex PCR, yet TCRdb's version contains in-frame clones alone and is incomplete. From that table come the V and J calls and clone size; the DNA was used to work out D and trimming. The data hold some 190,000 clones, with approximately 84% observed a single time. This clone has just one count. As yet, its antigen is unknown. Germline lookup yields CDR1 GTSNPN and CDR2 SVGIG (reference sequence). This CDR3 has 17 amino acids. Trimming took 2 bases from V and 2 from J; bases not matched to a gene: 13. Study observations and caveats: Generally TCR sequences proved uncommon, though certain public TCRs appeared in numerous donors. Later examination showed HLA-associated TCR beta chains had greater clonal expansion than equally common others. Later on, analysis showed that most CMV-associated TCR beta chains appeared to be HLA-restricted.

The receptor was derived from a female donor in good health and CMV-seronegative. The specimen sequenced was PBMCs. The chain links TRBV30 to TRBJ2-3, with 7 positions matching TRBD2. CDR3 sequence reads: CAWSSRWASGLTDTQYF. As DNA, the CDR3 is TGTGCCTGGAGTTCTCGTTGGGCTAGCGGACTCACAGATACGCAGTATTTT.